This entry lists 32 T cell receptor beta chains sequenced from one sample in a study of T cells after yellow fever vaccination. TCRdb ran MiXCR on the 5' RACE reads and lists one entry per CDR3 protein. The sample yields roughly 500,000 distinct CDR3 sequences, around 21% seen once. This specimen consisted of PBMCs, obtained 15 days after the yellow fever booster vaccination. The receptors derive from a young man who received the YFV17D yellow fever vaccine.

V usage is TRBV18 and J usage is TRBJ2-1; D may be TRBD1 (6 bases). V was shortened by 3 bases and J by 9 bases, with 12 bases between the two germline ends. Looked up from germline, CDR1 is KGHSH and CDR2 is LQKENI. The CDR3 sequence is 13 residues long. CDR3 in DNA: TGTGCCAGCTCACCGTTACAGGGAGTTGAGCAGTTCTTC. Its protein is CASSPLQGVEQFF.

This clonotype came up a few times. The chain recombines TRBV5-1 with TRBJ2-7, with TRBD1 matching over 10 bases. CDR1 and CDR2 from the germline V gene are SGHRS and YFSETQ. The CDR3 length is 14 residues. Trimming took 8 bases from V and 4 from J; bases not matched to a gene: 9. The CDR3 sequence: CASTLTGGLYEQYF. In DNA, the CDR3 is TGCGCCAGTACTTTGACAGGGGGCCTTTACGAGCAGTACTTC.

The sample holds a few counts of this clonotype. The V gene is TRBV7-2, the J gene TRBJ2-5; 9 nucleotides line up with TRBD2. This CDR3 region has 13 residues. Germline V CDR1 and CDR2: SGHTA, FQGNSA. V shed 5 bases and J 5 bases; nucleotides not matched to a gene: 3. CDR3 amino acids: CASSRAGGETQYF. The DNA of the CDR3 is TGTGCCAGCAGCCGTGCGGGGGGGGAGACCCAGTACTTC.

The V and J genes are TRBV7-2 and TRBJ2-5; a possible D gene is TRBD1 (5 bases). The CDR3 sequence is 15 residues long. V lost 2 bases to trimming and J lost 4 bases, with 14 bases between them. The germline CDR1 and CDR2 sequences are SGHTA and FQGNSA. The CDR3 DNA is TGTGCCAGCAGCTTATTGACAGCCCAGGGAGAGACCCAGTACTTC. Its protein is CASSLLTAQGETQYF.

The chain has TRBV6-2 or TRBV6-3 and TRBJ1-2; 7 bases agree with TRBD1. With V trimmed by 6 bases and J by 8 bases, 12 bases remained unmatched. Germline CDR1 reads MNHEY; CDR2 reads SVGEGT. The CDR3 extends over 14 amino acids. The CDR3 coding sequence is TGTGCCAGCAGCCCCAGGACGGTGACAGGGGGCTACACCTTC. As protein: CASSPRTVTGGYTF.

The rearrangement uses TRBV12-3 or TRBV12-4 and TRBJ2-7, with D tentatively TRBD2 (5 bases). The CDR3 length is 15 residues. Trimming removed 5 bases at V and 4 bases at J, with 18 bases between. This CDR3 is CASSPVSGSLYEQYF. The CDR3 DNA follows: TGTGCCAGCAGTCCCGTTTCTGGGAGTCTGTACGAGCAGTACTTC.

This rearrangement joins TRBV7-8 to TRBJ2-1, with a weak D call TRBD1 (6 bases). The V end was cut by 0 bases, the J end by 7 bases, with 10 bases between. CDR3 length: 14 residues. The germline V gene encodes CDR1 SGHVS and CDR2 FQNEAQ. The CDR3: CASSLAWQGNEQFF. Here the CDR3 DNA reads TGTGCCAGCAGCTTAGCCTGGCAGGGGAATGAGCAGTTCTTC.

A few counts support this clonotype. The chain employs TRBV2 and TRBJ2-1; no definite D call. Trimming took 5 bases from V and 2 from J, leaving 7 bases between them. The CDR3 consists of 13 residues. Germline V CDR1 and CDR2: SNHLY, FYNNEI. The CDR3 nucleotides are TGTGCCAGCAGTTCCCCGGCCTACAATGAGCAGTTCTTC. It is translated as CASSSPAYNEQFF.

In this sample, this clonotype turned up a few times. The gene calls are TRBV12-3 or TRBV12-4 and TRBJ2-1; 7 bases line up with TRBD2. The CDR3 runs 16 residues. V was pared by 2 bases and J by 7 bases, with 11 bases of the junction left unmatched. In nucleotides, the CDR3 is TGTGCCAGCAGTTTAACGGCGGGAGTCTCAGGGAATGAGCAGTTCTTC. Protein product: CASSLTAGVSGNEQFF.

This clonotype was seen only a few times. The chain couples TRBV10-1 to TRBJ2-1; D is tentatively TRBD1 or TRBD2 (5 bases each). The V end was cut by 6 bases, the J end by 10 bases, with 19 bases between. CDR1 and CDR2 from the germline V gene are WNHNN and SYGVQD (reference sequence). This CDR3 is built from 14 residues. CDR3 nucleotides: TGCGCCAGCAGATCCGGGACCGTACACGGGGAGCAGTTCTTC. Amino acids: CASRSGTVHGEQFF.

This clonotype showed up many times. This chain links TRBV6-2 or TRBV6-3 with TRBJ2-5, with D perhaps given as TRBD1 or TRBD2 (5 bases each). Trimming removed 2 bases from V and 3 bases from J, with 10 bases in between. This CDR3 comprises 14 residues. CDR1 is MNHEY, CDR2 SVGEGT, per germline. As DNA, the CDR3 is TGTGCCAGCAGTTACGGGGGAGCGGAAGAGACCCAGTACTTC. Translating gives CASSYGGAEETQYF.

This rearrangement joins TRBV15 to TRBJ2-3; D call uncertain. The germline V and J ends were trimmed by 0 bases and 7 bases, with 5 bases remaining between them. Germline V gives CDR1 LNHNV, CDR2 YYDKDF (reference sequence). The CDR3 totals 12 residues. The CDR3 sequence: CATSRDLHTQYF. As DNA, the CDR3 is TGTGCCACCAGCAGAGATTTACATACGCAGTATTTT. Combining the CDR3 with reference TRBV15 and TRBJ2-3 gives the whole variable domain DAMVIQNPRYQVTQFGKPVTLSCSQTLNHNVMYWYQQKSSQAPKLLFHYYDKDFNNEADTPDNFQSRRPNTSFCFLDIRSPGLGDTAMYLCATSRDLHTQYFGPGTRLTVL.

This clonotype has only a few counts. The chain joins TRBV7-6 to TRBJ2-3; TRBD1 or TRBD2 may be the D gene (5 bases each). Trimming removed 5 bases at V and 2 bases at J, with 17 bases between. The CDR3 consists of 16 residues. The germline V gene encodes CDR1 SGHVS and CDR2 FNYEAQ. This CDR3 reads CASSRPPGTFTDTQYF. The CDR3 DNA sequence: TGTGCCAGCAGCCGTCCTCCCGGGACGTTCACAGATACGCAGTATTTT.

This clonotype was found a few times. V and J are TRBV28 and TRBJ2-5, with 7 bases matching TRBD1. With 6 bases clipped from V and 2 bases from J, the junction kept 15 bases outside the gene matches. This CDR3 region has 17 residues. CDR1 and CDR2 (germline): MDHEN, SYDVKM. In nucleotides, the CDR3 is TGTGCCAGCAGCCCAGGGGGTGTCAGGGGTTTTCAAGAGACCCAGTACTTC. The encoded protein is CASSPGGVRGFQETQYF.

This chain links TRBV5-6 with TRBJ2-3; possible D gene TRBD2, 5 bases. There are 14 residues in the CDR3. The germline CDR1 and CDR2 sequences are SGHDT and YYEEEE. V was shortened by 4 bases and J by 3 bases, with 12 bases between the two germline ends. The CDR3 here is CASSPPSSTDTQYF. The CDR3 DNA is TGTGCCAGCAGCCCCCCTAGCAGTACAGATACGCAGTATTTT.

This clonotype has a handful of counts. The chain carries TRBV5-1 and TRBJ2-7; 9 nucleotides align to TRBD1. The CDR3 loop spans 16 amino acids. CDR1 SGHRS and CDR2 YFSETQ come from the germline V gene. With 0 bases clipped from V and 3 bases from J, the junction kept 7 bases outside the gene matches. The CDR3 protein is CASSLAAVGQGYEQYF. The CDR3 DNA reads TGCGCCAGCAGCTTGGCCGCGGTGGGACAGGGCTACGAGCAGTACTTC.

The table lists this clonotype with many counts. This chain joins TRBV3-1 and TRBJ2-7; 7 nucleotides agree with TRBD2. This CDR3 has 15 residues. After removal of 4 bases from V and 5 bases from J, the junction contained 11 bases not matched to a gene. CDR1 and CDR2 (germline): LGHDT, YNNKEL (reference sequence). The CDR3 loop is CASSPISGIPDEQYF. CDR3 coding DNA: TGTGCCAGCAGCCCTATAAGCGGGATTCCGGACGAGCAGTACTTC.

The chain recombines TRBV20-1 with TRBJ1-3; no definite D call. Per germline, CDR1 DFQATT and CDR2 SNEGSKA (reference sequence). The V end lost 1 base, the J end lost 7 bases, and 17 bases lay between the germline ends. This CDR3 has 15 residues. DNA for the CDR3: TGCAGTGCTAGAGGGTTAGATTCGATTCGGAACACCATATATTTT. Amino acids: CSARGLDSIRNTIYF.

The table lists this clonotype with a few counts. The rearrangement links TRBV5-5 to TRBJ2-7; perhaps TRBD2 as D (5 bases). Per germline, CDR1 SGHKS and CDR2 YYEKEE (reference sequence). Trimming pared 0 bases from V and 7 bases from J, leaving 11 bases between. CDR3 size: 13 residues. CDR3 in amino acids: CASSLVRGFEQYF. For the CDR3, the DNA is TGTGCCAGCAGCTTGGTTCGAGGGTTTGAGCAGTACTTC.

This clonotype was counted only a few times. The genes are TRBV5-1 and TRBJ2-2; maybe TRBD2 (6 bases). Germline loops: CDR1 SGHRS, CDR2 YFSETQ. The CDR3 consists of 16 residues. V gave up 4 bases and J gave up 5 bases, with 18 bases separating them. The chain's CDR3 is CASSRREVDGTGELFF. Written as DNA, the CDR3 is TGCGCCAGCAGCCGCAGGGAGGTTGATGGAACCGGGGAGCTGTTTTTT.

This sequence joins TRBV25-1 and TRBJ1-1, with no clear D. Germline V CDR1 and CDR2: MGHDK, SYGVNS. The CDR3 totals 14 residues. The V end lost 7 bases, the J end lost 0 bases, and 12 bases lay between the germline ends. CDR3 in DNA: TGTGCCAGCAATGAGGGAACAGTGAACACTGAAGCTTTCTTT. Amino acid sequence: CASNEGTVNTEAFF.

This clonotype was counted ten times or more. Mismatch with germline at one junction end may stem from a read error. V and J are TRBV28 and TRBJ2-1; TRBD2 agrees at 9 bases. CDR3 size: 14 residues. Germline loops: CDR1 MDHEN, CDR2 SYDVKM. The CDR3 coding sequence is TGCGCCAGCAGCCTAGCGGGGCGGTACAATGAGCAGTTCTTC. As protein: CASSLAGRYNEQFF.

This clonotype appeared a few times. The rearrangement links TRBV4-3 to TRBJ2-2; D is ambiguous. The CDR3 is 13 residues long. Trimming shortened V by 1 base and J by 6 bases, and 6 bases separated the two germline ends. Germline values: CDR1 LGHNA, CDR2 YSLEER. The CDR3 region has the DNA TGCGCCAGCAGCCAAGTGGGATCCGGGGAGCTGTTTTTT. This sequence encodes CASSQVGSGELFF.

The table lists this clonotype with a few counts. V gene TRBV12-3 or TRBV12-4 combines with J gene TRBJ1-1, with D hard to call. With 7 bases removed from V and 6 bases from J, the gap between germline ends came to 18 bases. The CDR3 has 14 residues. In DNA form, the CDR3 reads TGTGCCAGCACCTCAAGGACGGCGATATCTGAAGCTTTCTTT. Translating it yields CASTSRTAISEAFF.

The gene calls are TRBV6-2 or TRBV6-3 and TRBJ1-2, with D hard to call. This CDR3 has 9 residues. Trimming took off 8 bases at V and 10 bases at J, with 8 bases between the two ends. Germline V gene data show CDR1 as MNHEY and CDR2 as SVGEGT. The CDR3 here is CASGEHYTF. The CDR3 region has the DNA TGTGCCAGCGGAGAACACTACACCTTC.

This clonotype was counted between two and nine times. The rearrangement joins TRBV19 to TRBJ2-1, with 9 bases aligning to TRBD2. Trimming at V came to 4 bases and at J to 7 bases, leaving 5 bases not matched to a gene. The germline V gene encodes CDR1 LNHDA and CDR2 SQIVND (reference sequence). This CDR3 is 14 amino acids long. The CDR3 DNA reads TGTGCCAGTAGTACACCTAGCGGGACTAATGAGCAGTTCTTC. Translation: CASSTPSGTNEQFF.

The chain couples TRBV5-1 to TRBJ2-1; TRBD1 agrees at 9 bases. CDR1 SGHRS and CDR2 YFSETQ come from the germline V gene. V shed 0 bases and J 7 bases; nucleotides not matched to a gene: 2. The CDR3 is made up of 14 amino acids. The CDR3 sequence: CASSLGDRENEQFF. CDR3 DNA sequence: TGCGCCAGCAGCTTGGGGGACAGGGAAAATGAGCAGTTCTTC.

The chain is built from TRBV5-4 and TRBJ2-1; no definite D call. V dropped 6 bases and J dropped 4 bases, with 8 bases sitting between them. Germline CDR1 and CDR2: SGHNT and YYREEE (reference sequence). There are 12 residues in the CDR3. The CDR3 sequence is CASMGSYNEQFF. The DNA for the CDR3 is TGTGCCAGCATGGGCAGTTACAATGAGCAGTTCTTC.

The rearrangement links TRBV29-1 to TRBJ1-2, with 7 bases that match TRBD1. J was trimmed by 4 bases and V by 3 bases; bases with no gene match: 2. This CDR3 is built from 12 residues. The germline gives CDR1 SQVTM, CDR2 ANQGSEA. The CDR3 bases are TGCAGCGTTGACAGGGGGAGCTATGGCTACACCTTC. Protein sequence: CSVDRGSYGYTF.

V is TRBV12-3 or TRBV12-4 and J is TRBJ2-1; 13 positions agree with TRBD2. Germline trimming cut 7 bases from V and 8 bases from J; bases unmatched to any gene: 8. The CDR3 has 15 amino acids. The CDR3: CASKPGLAGWHEQFF. CDR3 sequence (DNA): TGTGCCAGCAAACCGGGACTAGCGGGATGGCATGAGCAGTTCTTC.

There are a few counts of this clonotype. The rearrangement links TRBV5-1 to TRBJ2-1; 9 nucleotides align to TRBD2. This CDR3 comprises 18 residues. V trimming: 5 bases; J trimming: 5 bases; junction bases outside the gene matches: 17. Germline lookup yields CDR1 SGHRS and CDR2 YFSETQ. CDR3 sequence reads: CASSLPPGLSGSNNEQFF. CDR3 nucleotide sequence: TGCGCCAGCAGTTTGCCCCCAGGGCTTAGCGGGAGTAACAATGAGCAGTTCTTC.

A few counts support this clonotype. The J gene is TRBJ2-1, the V gene TRBV10-3, with 8 bases fitting TRBD2. This CDR3 is built from 15 residues. The germline V gene encodes CDR1 ENHRY and CDR2 SYGVKD. V trimming: 7 bases; J trimming: 2 bases; junction bases outside the gene matches: 7. CDR3 protein: CAIKDSGTPYNEQFF. Written as DNA, the CDR3 is TGTGCCATCAAGGATAGCGGGACCCCCTACAATGAGCAGTTCTTC.